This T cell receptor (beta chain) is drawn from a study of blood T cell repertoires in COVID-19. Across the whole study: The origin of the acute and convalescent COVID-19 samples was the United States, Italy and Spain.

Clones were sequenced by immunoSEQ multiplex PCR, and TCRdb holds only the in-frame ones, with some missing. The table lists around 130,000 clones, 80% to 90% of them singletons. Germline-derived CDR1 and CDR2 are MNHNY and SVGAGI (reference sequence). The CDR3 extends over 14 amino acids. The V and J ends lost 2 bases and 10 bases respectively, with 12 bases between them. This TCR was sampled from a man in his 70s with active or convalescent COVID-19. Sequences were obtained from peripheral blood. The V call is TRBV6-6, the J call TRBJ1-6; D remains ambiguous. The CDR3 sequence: CASSYPEESSPLHF. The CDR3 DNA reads TGTGCCAGCAGTTACCCCGAGGAGAGCTCACCCCTCCACTTT.